The T cell receptor beta chain described here comes from a study of T cell responses to AZD1222 COVID-19 vaccine. Sequenced by immunoSEQ multiplex PCR; TCRdb stores in-frame clones only, minus some. The sample lists roughly 50,000 clones, approximately 88% occurring once. The starting material was peripheral blood, obtained on day 0 of AZD1222 vaccination. The source is an adult in good health.

CDR3 residues: CASSLLTLGASGNTIYF. The CDR3 nucleotides are TGTGCCAGCAGCTTATTAACCTTGGGGGCATCTGGAAACACCATATATTTT. The chain links TRBV7-2 to TRBJ1-3; possibly TRBD1 for D (6 bases). Germline V lookup: CDR1 SGHTA, CDR2 FQGNSA. The CDR3 sequence is 17 residues long. The V end was cut by 2 bases, the J end by 1 base, with 15 bases between.